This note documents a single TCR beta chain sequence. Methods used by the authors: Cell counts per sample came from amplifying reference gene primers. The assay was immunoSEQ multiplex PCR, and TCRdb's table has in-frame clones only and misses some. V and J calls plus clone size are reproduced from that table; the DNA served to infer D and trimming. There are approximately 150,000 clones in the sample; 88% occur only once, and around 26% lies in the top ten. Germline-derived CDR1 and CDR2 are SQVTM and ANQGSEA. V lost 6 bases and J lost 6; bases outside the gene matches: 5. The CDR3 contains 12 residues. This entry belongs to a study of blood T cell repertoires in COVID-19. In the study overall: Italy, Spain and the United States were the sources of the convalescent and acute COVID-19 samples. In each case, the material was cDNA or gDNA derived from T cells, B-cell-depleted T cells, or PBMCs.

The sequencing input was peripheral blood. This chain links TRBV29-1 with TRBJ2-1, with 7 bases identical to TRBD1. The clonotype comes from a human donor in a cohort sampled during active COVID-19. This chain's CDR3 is CSVGQLANEQFF. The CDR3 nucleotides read TGCAGCGTGGGACAGTTAGCCAATGAGCAGTTCTTC.